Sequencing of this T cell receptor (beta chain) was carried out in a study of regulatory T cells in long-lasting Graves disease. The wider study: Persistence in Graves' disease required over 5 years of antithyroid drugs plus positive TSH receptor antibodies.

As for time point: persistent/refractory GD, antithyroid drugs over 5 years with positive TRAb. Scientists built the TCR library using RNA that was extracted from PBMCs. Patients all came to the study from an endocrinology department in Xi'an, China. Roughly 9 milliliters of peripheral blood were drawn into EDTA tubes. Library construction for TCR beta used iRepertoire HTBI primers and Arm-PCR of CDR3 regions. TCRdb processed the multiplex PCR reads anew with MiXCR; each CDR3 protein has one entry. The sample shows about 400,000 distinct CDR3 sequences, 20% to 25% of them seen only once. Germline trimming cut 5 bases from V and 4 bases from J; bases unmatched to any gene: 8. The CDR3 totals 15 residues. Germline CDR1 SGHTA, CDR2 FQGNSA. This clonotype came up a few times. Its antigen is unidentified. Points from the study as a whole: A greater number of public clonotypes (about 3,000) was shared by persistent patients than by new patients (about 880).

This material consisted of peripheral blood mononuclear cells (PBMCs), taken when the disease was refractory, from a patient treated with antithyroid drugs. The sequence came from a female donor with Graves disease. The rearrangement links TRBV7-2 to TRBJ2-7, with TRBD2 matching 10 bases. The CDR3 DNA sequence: TGTGCCAGCAGCACCACTAGCGGGATCGGGTACGAGCAGTACTTC. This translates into CASSTTSGIGYEQYF.